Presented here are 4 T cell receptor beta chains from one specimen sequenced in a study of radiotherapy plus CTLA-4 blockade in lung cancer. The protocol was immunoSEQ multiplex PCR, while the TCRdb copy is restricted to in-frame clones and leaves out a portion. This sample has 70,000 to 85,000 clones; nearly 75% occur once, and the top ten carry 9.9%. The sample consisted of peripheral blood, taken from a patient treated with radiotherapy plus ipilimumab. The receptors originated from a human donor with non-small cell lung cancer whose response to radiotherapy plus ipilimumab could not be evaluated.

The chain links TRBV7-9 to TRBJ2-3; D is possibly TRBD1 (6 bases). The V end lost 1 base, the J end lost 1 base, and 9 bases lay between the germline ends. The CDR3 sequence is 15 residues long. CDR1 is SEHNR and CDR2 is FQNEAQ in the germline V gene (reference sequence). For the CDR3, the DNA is TGTGCCAGCAGCTTAGGGGCAGGGGGCACAGATACGCAGTATTTT. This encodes CASSLGAGGTDTQYF.

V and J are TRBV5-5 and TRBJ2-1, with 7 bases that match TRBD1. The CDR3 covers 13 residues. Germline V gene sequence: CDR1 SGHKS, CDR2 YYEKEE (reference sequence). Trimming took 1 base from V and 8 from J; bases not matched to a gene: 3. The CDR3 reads CASSLQGEYEQFF. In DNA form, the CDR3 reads TGTGCCAGCAGCTTGCAGGGGGAGTATGAGCAGTTCTTC.

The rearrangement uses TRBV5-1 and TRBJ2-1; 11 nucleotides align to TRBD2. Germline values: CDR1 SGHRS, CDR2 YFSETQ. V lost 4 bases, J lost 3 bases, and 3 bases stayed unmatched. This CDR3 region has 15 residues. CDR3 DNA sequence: TGCGCCAGCAGCCTTAGCGGGGGGGACTACAATGAGCAGTTCTTC. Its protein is CASSLSGGDYNEQFF.

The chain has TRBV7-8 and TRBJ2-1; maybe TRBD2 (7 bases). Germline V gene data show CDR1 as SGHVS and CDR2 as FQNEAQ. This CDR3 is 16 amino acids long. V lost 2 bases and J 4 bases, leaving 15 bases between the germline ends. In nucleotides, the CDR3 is TGTGCCAGCAGCTTATTGGGAGGGGGGCTATACAATGAGCAGTTCTTC. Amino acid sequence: CASSLLGGGLYNEQFF.